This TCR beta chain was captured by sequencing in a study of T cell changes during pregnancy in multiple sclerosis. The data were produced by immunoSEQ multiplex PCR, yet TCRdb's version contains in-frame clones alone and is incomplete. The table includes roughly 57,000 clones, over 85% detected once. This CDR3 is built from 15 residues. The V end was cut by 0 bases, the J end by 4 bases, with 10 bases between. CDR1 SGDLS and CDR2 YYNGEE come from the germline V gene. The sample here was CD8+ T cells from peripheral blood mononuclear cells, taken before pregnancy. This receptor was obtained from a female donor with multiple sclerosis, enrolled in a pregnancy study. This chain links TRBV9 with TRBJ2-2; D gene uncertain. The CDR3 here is CASSVEVQSTGELFF. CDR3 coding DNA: TGTGCCAGCAGCGTAGAGGTACAGTCCACCGGGGAGCTGTTTTTT.